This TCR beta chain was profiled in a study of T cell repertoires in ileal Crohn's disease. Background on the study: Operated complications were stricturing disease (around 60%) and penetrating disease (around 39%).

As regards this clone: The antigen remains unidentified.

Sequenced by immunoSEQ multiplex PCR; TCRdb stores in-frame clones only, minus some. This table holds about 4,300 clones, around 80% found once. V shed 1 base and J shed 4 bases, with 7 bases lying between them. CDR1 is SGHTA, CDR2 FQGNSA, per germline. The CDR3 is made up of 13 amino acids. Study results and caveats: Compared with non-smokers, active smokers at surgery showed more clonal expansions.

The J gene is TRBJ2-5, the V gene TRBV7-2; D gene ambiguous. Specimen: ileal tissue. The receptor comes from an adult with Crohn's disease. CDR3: CASSLDFRETQYF. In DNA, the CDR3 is TGTGCCAGCAGCTTAGATTTCAGAGAGACCCAGTACTTC.